These 7 T cell receptor beta chains share one sample of origin, sequenced in a study of shared clonotypes between healthy human individuals. The data were produced by immunoSEQ multiplex PCR, yet TCRdb's version contains in-frame clones alone and is incomplete. This table holds 2 million to 2.5 million clones, around 90% found once. Sequenced material: naive CD4+ T cells from PBMCs. Subset here: CD45RA+ positively selected. These receptors were obtained from a man aged 18 to 30 in good health. Some clones in this sample may be carry-over from other donors' samples.

This chain links TRBV6-1 with TRBJ1-4; the D gene is possibly TRBD1 (6 bases). The CDR3 has 17 residues. Germline values: CDR1 MNHNS, CDR2 SASEGT. V shed 4 bases and J shed 8 bases, with 23 bases lying between them. The CDR3 DNA sequence: TGTGCCAGCAGTGGGAGCGCAGGGACGGGGGGCGGCGAAAAACTGTTTTTT. It encodes CASSGSAGTGGGEKLFF.

The sample holds a few counts of this clone. The V call is TRBV10-3, the J call TRBJ1-5, with TRBD1 identical over 10 bases. Germline assignment: CDR1 ENHRY and CDR2 SYGVKD. The CDR3 covers 13 residues. With V trimmed by 7 bases and J by 4 bases, 1 base remained unmatched. CDR3: CAIKGQGNQPQHF. CDR3 nucleotides: TGTGCCATCAAGGGACAGGGGAATCAGCCCCAGCATTTT.

This chain joins TRBV28 and TRBJ1-1; D may be TRBD1 (5 bases). CDR3 length: 13 amino acids. Trimming took off 4 bases at V and 4 bases at J, with 10 bases between the two ends. In germline, CDR1 is MDHEN, CDR2 SYDVKM. The CDR3 loop reads CASSSGLVTEAFF. CDR3 sequence (DNA): TGTGCCAGCAGTTCGGGACTGGTCACTGAAGCTTTCTTT.

The chain links TRBV5-1 to TRBJ2-7; 9 bases match TRBD1. J gave up 5 bases and V 7 bases, and 10 bases lay outside the gene matches. The CDR3 has 14 amino acids. Germline CDR1 is SGHRS and CDR2 is YFSETQ. The CDR3 bases are TGCGCCAGCGGCGATACAGGGGGCTTGAACGAGCAGTACTTC. This translates into CASGDTGGLNEQYF.

The chain carries TRBV7-2 and TRBJ2-5; possible D gene TRBD2, 7 bases. The germline V gene has CDR1 SGHTA and CDR2 FQGNSA. The CDR3 loop spans 15 amino acids. Trimming stripped 4 bases from V and 5 bases from J, with 17 bases between. The CDR3 sequence is CASSSLAQGGETQYF. DNA of the CDR3: TGTGCCAGCAGCTCACTAGCGCAAGGGGGGGAGACCCAGTACTTC.

The chain has TRBV7-3 and TRBJ1-5; tentative D call: TRBD1 (5 bases). The germline V gene has CDR1 SGHTA and CDR2 FQGTGA. The CDR3 spans 15 residues. The V and J ends lost 1 base and 4 bases respectively, with 11 bases between them. The CDR3 coding sequence is TGTGCCAGCAGCTTAAGTAGCGGGGGTAATCAGCCCCAGCATTTT. Protein: CASSLSSGGNQPQHF.

A word on this clone: A read error may produce the germline difference seen at one junction end. This chain links TRBV19 with TRBJ1-1; 9 bases align to TRBD1. CDR1 and CDR2 from the germline V gene are LNHDA and SQIVND (reference sequence). The CDR3 spans 15 residues. The CDR3 here is CASSLDRGTNTEAFF. DNA for the CDR3: TGTGCCAGTAGTCTAGACAGGGGGACGAACACTGAAGCTTTCTTT.